The 2 T cell receptor beta chains given below trace back to one sample, sequenced in a study of blood T cell repertoires in COVID-19 (dated by TCRdb to the early 2020s). The library was obtained by the immunoSEQ multiplex PCR assay. TCRdb mirrors the immuneACCESS table, restricted to in-frame sequences. Some clones are absent from its copies; in checked studies, under half trace to an unresolved V gene, and the reason for the others is unknown. Here the sample has roughly 290,000 clones; about nine tenths occur a single time. The ten most abundant clones make up 9.5% to 15% of the sample. The sample consisted of peripheral blood. These receptors originate from a woman aged 55-70 years with acute or convalescent COVID-19.

CDR3 nucleotide sequence: TGTGCCAGCAGCTTCGCGGGGACGGGTGAGCAGTTCTTC. It specifies CASSFAGTGEQFF. The chain uses TRBV5-8 and TRBJ2-1; D might be TRBD2 (6 bases). Germline-derived CDR1 and CDR2 are SGHTS and YDEGEE. The CDR3 has 13 amino acids. With 2 bases removed from V and 9 bases from J, the gap between germline ends came to 12 bases.

This clone appeared once. The rearrangement links TRBV7-3 to TRBJ1-2, with a possible D match to TRBD1 (5 bases). V was clipped by 2 bases and J by 4 bases, with 14 bases between them. This CDR3 contains 15 residues. Germline CDR1 SGHTA, CDR2 FQGTGA. DNA of the CDR3: TGTGCCAGCAGCTTATTCGAAGGGACTCCCTATGGCTACACCTTC. Amino acid sequence: CASSLFEGTPYGYTF.